This T cell receptor beta chain comes out of a study of T cell repertoires in cytomegalovirus infection. Study information: In the study, CMV epitopes included recently identified HLA-C-restricted and well-studied HLA-B-restricted ones. Carrying CMV and the relevant HLA type showed in public TCR beta signatures. Broader study findings: The study identified carriers of CMV plus the relevant HLA from cumulative public TCR beta family frequency. Clonotype analysis showed dominance of the ex vivo response by HLA-C-restricted CMV-specific TCR beta clonotypes.

About this clonotype itself: Its cognate antigen is unknown.

Between the trimmed V and J ends, which lost 7 bases and 0 bases, there was a span of 3 bases. The CDR3 runs to 11 residues. Per germline, CDR1 MNHEY and CDR2 SVGEGT. TCRdb itself ran the reads through MiXCR, one entry per CDR3 protein. The data show hundreds of thousands of distinct CDR3 sequences, 40% to 50% seen once. This receptor was identified in a human donor in good health (CMV status not recorded). Some clones in this sample may be carry-over from other donors' samples. The specimen comprised cultured PBMCs, sampled from culture after CMV antigen stimulation. The genes are TRBV6-2 or TRBV6-3 and TRBJ2-5; no reliable D call. The CDR3: CASTDQETQYF. Written as DNA, the CDR3 is TGTGCCAGCACGGACCAAGAGACCCAGTACTTC.